Given below is one TCR beta chain in context. These data come from a study of shared clonotypes between healthy human individuals. With V trimmed by 6 bases and J by 0 bases, 1 base remained unmatched. The CDR3 sequence is 14 residues long. CDR1 is SNHLY and CDR2 is FYNNEI in the germline V gene. Researchers divided each subset's genomic DNA evenly across several immunoSEQ plates. Profiling relied on immunoSEQ multiplex PCR, and the TCRdb table lists in-frame clones only, not all of them. The sample lists a few million clones, around 94% occurring once. This sequence was found in a man aged 18 to 29 in good health. The chain carries TRBV2 and TRBJ2-2; 7 nucleotides agree with TRBD1. Sequenced input: naive CD4+ T cells sorted from blood. Subset here: CD45RA+ positively selected. CDR3 in DNA: TGTGCCAGCAGAACAGGGGCGAACACCGGGGAGCTGTTTTTT. Translating it yields CASRTGANTGELFF.